These 28 T cell receptor beta chains were all obtained from the same sample, sequenced in a study of blood T cells in healthy people across ages. Next came a second PCR, run for about 7 to 12 cycles, which used a sample-barcoded 5' primer along with a J-beta primer mix. TCRdb redid the calling of the 5' RACE reads with MiXCR, one entry per CDR3 protein. Of about 930,000 distinct CDR3 sequences listed, almost 30% were seen once; the top ten hold 10%. The same sample was also studied in work on T cells of mothers and their children.

Sequenced material: blood. These receptors were obtained from a woman between 35 and 50 years old in good health.

The chain couples TRBV20-1 to TRBJ1-2; D remains ambiguous. CDR3 length equals 13 residues. V lost 5 bases, J lost 6 bases, and 16 bases lay in between. Germline CDR1 reads DFQATT; CDR2 reads SNEGSKA (reference sequence). CDR3 amino acids: CSARRVAVNGYTF. DNA of the CDR3: TGCAGTGCTCGGAGGGTTGCGGTCAATGGCTACACCTTC.

The chain employs TRBV7-2 and TRBJ1-1; D ambiguous. The V end was cut by 2 bases, the J end by 6 bases, with 13 bases between. Germline V gene data show CDR1 as SGHTA and CDR2 as FQGNSA. This CDR3 is built from 14 residues. The DNA of the CDR3 is TGTGCCAGCAGCTTACCCGGGGAAGGCTCTGAAGCTTTCTTT. Its protein is CASSLPGEGSEAFF. Variable domain in full (rest from reference TRBV7-2 and TRBJ1-1): GAGVSQSPSNKVTEKGKDVELRCDPISGHTALYWYRQSLGQGLEFLIYFQGNSAPDKSGLPSDRFSAERTGGSVSTLTIQRTQQEDSAVYLCASSLPGEGSEAFFGQGTRLTVV.

Many counts were recorded for this clonotype. At one end the junction does not follow the germline gene, possibly because of a read error. The V and J genes are TRBV5-1 and TRBJ2-6, with D unresolved. Germline-derived CDR1 and CDR2 are SGHRS and YFSETQ. The CDR3 loop spans 15 amino acids. The CDR3 coding sequence is TGTGCCAGCTCACCACCGGGCTCTGGGGCCAACGTCCTGACTTTC. Translated: CASSPPGSGANVLTF.

This clonotype was detected ten times or more. CDR3 bases: TGTGCCAGCAGCCCTGGACAGGCAAATCAGCCCCAGCATTTT. It translates to CASSPGQANQPQHF. The J gene is TRBJ1-5, the V gene TRBV3-1; 7 bases match TRBD1. The CDR3 sequence is 14 residues long. Germline V CDR1 and CDR2: LGHDT, YNNKEL (reference sequence). V was pared by 4 bases and J by 4 bases, with 4 bases of the junction left unmatched.

The chain couples TRBV29-1 to TRBJ2-2; D perhaps matches TRBD1 (6 bases). The CDR3 is made up of 14 amino acids. Germline-derived CDR1 and CDR2 are SQVTM and ANQGSEA. Deletions cut 4 bases from V and 3 bases from J, with 12 bases between. This chain's CDR3 is CSVVGDTYTGELFF. CDR3 DNA sequence: TGCAGCGTTGTGGGGGACACCTACACCGGGGAGCTGTTTTTT.

This clonotype was counted ten times or more. The chain carries TRBV12-3 or TRBV12-4 and TRBJ2-1; 11 bases agree with TRBD2. V trimming: 3 bases; J trimming: 5 bases; junction bases outside the gene matches: 6. This CDR3 spans 16 amino acids. The CDR3 DNA is TGTGCCAGCAGTTTCGGGCTAGCGGGGGGCAACAATGAGCAGTTCTTC. This sequence encodes CASSFGLAGGNNEQFF.

The rearrangement links TRBV20-1 to TRBJ2-3, with D perhaps given as TRBD1 or TRBD2 (5 bases each). Per germline, CDR1 DFQATT and CDR2 SNEGSKA (reference sequence). The CDR3 covers 15 residues. Trimming removed 5 bases from V and 2 bases from J, with 17 bases in between. CDR3 nucleotide sequence: TGCAGTGCTGGACCCACCGGGGCTTACACAGATACGCAGTATTTT. Translated, it gives CSAGPTGAYTDTQYF.

As for this clonotype: Being one base from a much bigger clone, this may be a read error. The V call is TRBV9, the J call TRBJ1-2; D is unresolved. The CDR3 is 15 amino acids. The germline V gene has CDR1 SGDLS and CDR2 YYNGEE. The ends were cut back, 4 bases at V and 7 bases at J, with 20 bases in the middle. The CDR3 sequence: CASSTRVGRWAGYTF. The CDR3 coding sequence is TGTGCCAGCAGCACCCGGGTAGGGCGGTGGGCTGGCTACACCTTC.

V and J are TRBV7-9 and TRBJ1-4; 10 bases align to TRBD1. The CDR3 totals 16 residues. V shed 6 bases and J 6 bases; nucleotides not matched to a gene: 10. Germline V gene lookup returns CDR1 SEHNR and CDR2 FQNEAQ (reference sequence). The DNA for the CDR3 is TGTGCCAGCAGACGTACCGACAGGGGGCGTTATGAAAAACTGTTTTTT. Its translation is CASRRTDRGRYEKLFF.

The table lists this clonotype with many counts. This rearrangement joins TRBV2 to TRBJ2-5; TRBD1 aligns across 9 bases. The DNA matches TRBJ2-7 better at its end, which makes the J call doubtful. This CDR3 comprises 14 residues. Germline V gene data show CDR1 as SNHLY and CDR2 as FYNNEI. The CDR3 DNA is TGTGCCAGCAGTGGACAGGGGGGAATTAACGAGCAGTACTTC. It codes for CASSGQGGINEQYF.

This clonotype was seen repeatedly, ten times or more. The chain couples TRBV28 to TRBJ1-2, with 7 nucleotides matching TRBD1. The CDR3 contains 13 residues. Germline-derived CDR1 and CDR2 are MDHEN and SYDVKM. V shed 6 bases and J 4 bases; nucleotides not matched to a gene: 5. The CDR3, as DNA: TGTGCCAGCAGGTCCGGGACAGCCTATGGCTACACCTTC. This encodes CASRSGTAYGYTF.

This clonotype was observed a handful of times. The gene calls are TRBV7-2 and TRBJ1-2, with no clear D. Germline V lookup: CDR1 SGHTA, CDR2 FQGNSA. The length of the CDR3 is 15 residues. V lost 6 bases and J 4 bases, leaving 18 bases between the germline ends. CDR3: CASRPRRNSAYGYTF. The DNA for the CDR3 is TGTGCCAGCAGACCGAGACGGAATTCAGCCTATGGCTACACCTTC.

The chain uses TRBV28 and TRBJ2-5; 7 bases match TRBD2. V dropped 7 bases and J dropped 11; count of bases not matched to a gene: 10. Germline V gene sequence: CDR1 MDHEN, CDR2 SYDVKM. The CDR3 has 12 residues. CDR3 residues: CASIAVRGEQYF. CDR3 coding DNA: TGTGCCAGCATCGCGGTACGGGGGGAGCAGTACTTC.

The chain recombines TRBV7-9 with TRBJ1-2, with D perhaps matching TRBD1 (6 bases). Between the trimmed V and J ends, which lost 8 bases and 5 bases, there was a span of 12 bases. Germline CDR1 and CDR2: SEHNR and FQNEAQ (reference sequence). This CDR3 is built from 12 residues. The CDR3 region is CASLGTPYGYTF. CDR3 nucleotide sequence: TGTGCCAGCCTCGGGACACCGTATGGCTACACCTTC.

In the case of this clonotype: Mismatch with germline at one junction end may stem from a read error. The V and J genes are TRBV19 and TRBJ1-2; D is unresolved. This CDR3 has 11 residues. Germline CDR1 is LNHDA and CDR2 is SQIVND (reference sequence). The CDR3: CASSIADGHTF. In DNA, the CDR3 is TGTGCCAGTAGTATAGCGGATGGCCACACCTTC.

This clonotype appeared many times. This sequence joins TRBV4-3 and TRBJ1-1, with D possibly TRBD1 on 5 matching bases. Deletions cut 1 base from V and 2 bases from J, with 11 bases between. The CDR3 totals 15 residues. Germline CDR1 LGHNA, CDR2 YSLEER. CDR3: CASSQGEGRNTEAFF. CDR3 coding DNA: TGCGCCAGCAGCCAAGGGGAGGGGCGAAACACTGAAGCTTTCTTT.

This clonotype was recorded a few times. This chain's CDR3 is CASSRTGGVEQFF. For the CDR3, the DNA is TGCGCCAGCAGCCGGACGGGTGGGGTGGAGCAGTTCTTC. V and J are TRBV4-1 and TRBJ2-1; D uncertain. V was clipped by 4 bases and J by 10 bases, with 14 bases between them. CDR3 length: 13 amino acids. CDR1 is MGHRA and CDR2 is YSYEKL in the germline V gene.

The chain recombines TRBV7-9 with TRBJ1-2; perhaps TRBD1 as D (6 bases). V was shortened by 4 bases and J by 0 bases, with 15 bases between the two germline ends. There are 16 residues in the CDR3. Germline V gene lookup returns CDR1 SEHNR and CDR2 FQNEAQ (reference sequence). CDR3 loop: CASSSTSGTSNYGYTF. Here the CDR3 DNA reads TGTGCCAGCAGCTCCACTTCAGGGACATCTAACTATGGCTACACCTTC.

This clonotype was observed many times. The V call is TRBV15, the J call TRBJ1-5, with a weak D call TRBD1 (5 bases). V gave up 5 bases and J gave up 5 bases, with 13 bases separating them. The CDR3 is 14 amino acids. Looked up from germline, CDR1 is LNHNV and CDR2 is YYDKDF (reference sequence). This CDR3 reads CATSVGGMYQPQHF. The CDR3 DNA reads as TGTGCCACCAGCGTTGGGGGGATGTATCAGCCCCAGCATTTT.

This clonotype occurred many times. This chain uses TRBV2 with TRBJ2-7, with 8 bases aligning to TRBD2. The trim removed 7 bases at V and 0 bases at J, leaving 2 bases unmatched. CDR1 is SNHLY, CDR2 FYNNEI, per germline. The CDR3 runs 13 residues. The CDR3 sequence: CASTGGSSYEQYF. The CDR3 nucleotides read TGTGCCAGCACGGGGGGGAGCTCCTACGAGCAGTACTTC. Based on the CDR3 plus reference TRBV2 and TRBJ2-7, the full variable domain is EPEVTQTPSHQVTQMGQEVILRCVPISNHLYFYWYRQILGQKVEFLVSFYNNEISEKSEIFDDQFSVERPDGSNFTLKIRSTKLEDSAMYFCASTGGSSYEQYFGPGTRLTVT.

The sample holds many counts of this clonotype. The chain employs TRBV4-1 and TRBJ2-1; 11 bases are a match to TRBD1. This CDR3 is built from 16 residues. J gave up 8 bases and V 1 base, and 7 bases lay outside the gene matches. The germline gives CDR1 MGHRA, CDR2 YSYEKL. This CDR3 is CASSQAGTGGTDEQFF. The DNA of the CDR3 is TGCGCCAGCAGCCAAGCCGGGACAGGGGGTACGGATGAGCAGTTCTTC.

The chain is built from TRBV20-1 and TRBJ1-1; TRBD1 matches at 9 bases. Germline CDR1 DFQATT, CDR2 SNEGSKA (reference sequence). The CDR3 is made up of 14 amino acids. Unmatched junction bases numbered 4, after V lost 5 bases and J lost 0 bases. DNA of the CDR3: TGCAGTGCTGGGGGGGACAGGGTGAACACTGAAGCTTTCTTT. This translates into CSAGGDRVNTEAFF.

With regard to this clonotype: One base away lies a much larger clone, so this may be a sequencing read error. V usage is TRBV12-3 or TRBV12-4 and J usage is TRBJ2-3, with D maybe TRBD2 (5 bases). V gave up 6 bases and J gave up 2 bases, with 9 bases separating them. CDR3 length: 13 amino acids. This CDR3 reads CASRTRDTDTQYF. The CDR3 DNA is TGTGCCAGCAGGACCCGGGACACAGATACGCAGTATTTT.

This clonotype was detected a few times. The chain recombines TRBV12-3 or TRBV12-4 with TRBJ1-2; D gene ambiguous. This CDR3 region has 15 residues. Trimming cost V 5 bases and J 4 bases, with 17 bases left between them. The CDR3 DNA sequence: TGTGCCAGCAGTCCCTCTGACGGGGAGATCTATGGCTACACCTTC. The encoded protein is CASSPSDGEIYGYTF.

This clonotype was observed a handful of times. The chain links TRBV28 to TRBJ2-3; possible D gene TRBD1, 6 bases. Between the trimmed V and J ends, which lost 2 bases and 1 base, there was a span of 10 bases. In germline, CDR1 is MDHEN, CDR2 SYDVKM. The CDR3 has 15 residues. CDR3 nucleotides: TGTGCCAGCAGTTTAGAGGGGGATCGCACAGATACGCAGTATTTT. It codes for CASSLEGDRTDTQYF. Together with reference TRBV28 and TRBJ2-3, the CDR3 gives the full variable domain: DVKVTQSSRYLVKRTGEKVFLECVQDMDHENMFWYRQDPGLGLRLIYFSYDVKMKEKGDIPEGYSVSREKKERFSLILESASTNQTSMYLCASSLEGDRTDTQYFGPGTRLTVL.

This clonotype occurred a few times. The rearrangement links TRBV12-3 or TRBV12-4 to TRBJ2-1; D possibly corresponds to TRBD1 (6 bases). The CDR3 consists of 15 residues. V was shortened by 7 bases and J by 5 bases, with 18 bases between the two germline ends. The chain's CDR3 is CASNLGTSGHNEQFF. CDR3 coding DNA: TGTGCCAGCAACCTAGGGACATCTGGCCACAATGAGCAGTTCTTC.

This clonotype has a handful of counts. V is TRBV2 and J is TRBJ1-6; D gene unclear. The CDR3 is 15 amino acids. Germline V gene sequence: CDR1 SNHLY, CDR2 FYNNEI. V lost 7 bases and J lost 0, with 10 bases in between. CDR3 sequence reads: CASTPESSYNSPLHF. In DNA, the CDR3 is TGTGCCAGCACTCCAGAGAGCTCCTATAATTCACCCCTCCACTTT. The variable domain in full, completed from reference TRBV2 and TRBJ1-6, reads EPEVTQTPSHQVTQMGQEVILRCVPISNHLYFYWYRQILGQKVEFLVSFYNNEISEKSEIFDDQFSVERPDGSNFTLKIRSTKLEDSAMYFCASTPESSYNSPLHFGNGTRLTVT.

As to this clonotype: Just one base apart from a much larger clone, this may be a read error. The rearrangement uses TRBV28 and TRBJ2-1; 12 positions agree with TRBD1. Per germline, CDR1 MDHEN and CDR2 SYDVKM. CDR3 size: 15 residues. V trimming: 5 bases; J trimming: 8 bases; junction bases outside the gene matches: 7. CDR3 sequence: CASSEGQGAPDEQFF. The CDR3 DNA reads TGTGCCAGCAGTGAGGGACAGGGGGCGCCGGATGAGCAGTTCTTC. The complete variable domain, with remaining parts taken from reference TRBV28 and TRBJ2-1, reads DVKVTQSSRYLVKRTGEKVFLECVQDMDHENMFWYRQDPGLGLRLIYFSYDVKMKEKGDIPEGYSVSREKKERFSLILESASTNQTSMYLCASSEGQGAPDEQFFGPGTRLTVL.